This T cell receptor (beta chain) was retrieved from a study of Graves' ophthalmopathy and Graves' hyperthyroidism (dated by TCRdb to between 2017 and 2018). The study in broad terms: A patient counted as having stable hyperthyroidism if there was no progression to ophthalmopathy within 18 months of follow-up. TCR beta repertoire signatures were used to distinguish Graves' ophthalmopathy from Graves' hyperthyroidism and to predict progression to ophthalmopathy. In total, 135 blood samples were TCR-sequenced: some 43 ophthalmopathy, some 75 hyperthyroidism and approximately 17 hyperthyroidism-to-ophthalmopathy patients. To explore V-J signatures that distinguish ophthalmopathy from hyperthyroidism, a discovery set of about a hundred patients was enrolled, made up of around 40 with ophthalmopathy and roughly 57 with stable hyperthyroidism. The independent validation cohort included about 20 hyperthyroidism patients plus 17 patients who later progressed from hyperthyroidism to ophthalmopathy. In over five hyperthyroidism patients, T-cell repertoires of thyroid tissue and blood were compared. After sampling, hyperthyroidism patients received methimazole starting at 30 mg daily, and ophthalmopathy patients received high-dose intravenous methylprednisolone.

This clonotype was recorded many times. Its specific antigen is unknown. No much larger clonotype is one base removed from it; base qualities were not supplied. TCR beta CDR3 regions were amplified from RNA transcripts for repertoire sequencing. A first-round RT-PCR used HTBI primers with the Qiagen OneStep RT-PCR kit, followed by a second-round multiplex PCR, size selection and purification. The libraries underwent paired-end sequencing with 100 bp reads on an Illumina HiSeq2000. On the study's bioinformatics: SOAPnuke was used to process the reads, removing any read that contained adapters or uncalled bases, had a mean Phred below 15, or lacked an exact match to the constant primer or identifier. COPE v1.2.5 was used to merge high-quality paired reads. Each unique nucleotide sequence was defined as a clonotype, and clonotypes were aligned to IMGT TRB V, D and J references with MiTCR v1.1. Analysis was restricted to V-J combinations with a frequency above 0.0001, which covered about 99% of repertoires. For each V-J combination, a TCR clonal expansion and chaos score was defined as F50 clonal expansion divided by the chaos observed in the TCRdist matrix. Welch's t-statistics and random forest were used to reduce the features to approximately 13 V-J combinations, which were then used as input to a naive Bayes classifier. The similarity between thyroid and blood repertoires was quantified using the Morisita-Horn index. The public reads were run again by TCRdb, first through fastp at Q25 and then through MiXCR, and only productive beta chains were kept. For every CDR3 protein sequence, its rows merge into one entry that carries the most common genes and DNA. The V and J calls were determined by TCRdb, not by the authors. The sample table records 900,000 to 1,200,000 distinct CDR3 sequences; 35% to 40% of these occur just once. The ten largest clones add up to around 10% of the sample.

Hyperthyroidism patients were newly diagnosed, were aged 18 to 65 years, and had a disease duration under 2 months. Patients were excluded if they had other autoimmune diseases, uncontrolled infections, pregnancy or lactation. Clinical symptoms, serum thyroxine, TRAb, thyroid ultrasound and orbital computed tomography were used for diagnosis. Total RNA was extracted using Trizol reagent, and RNA quality was checked on an Agilent 2100 Bioanalyzer. General findings and caveats noted by the study authors: Most expanded thyroid clonotypes with frequency above 0.001 were also detected in blood, suggesting blood repertoires may reflect the thyroid immune response. In validation, the model predicted ophthalmopathy progression with 55% to 71% sensitivity and roughly 72% specificity; about a dozen predicted patients were CT-confirmed with GO in a median of approximately six months. In cross-validation, the 13-signature model distinguished ophthalmopathy from stable hyperthyroidism with 85% to 90% sensitivity and 81% to 83% specificity, and in the test set the corresponding values were roughly 80% and 76%. No statistical method was used to set the sample size in advance, and the investigators knew which group each participant was assigned to.

The CDR3 contains 18 residues, cysteine and phenylalanine counted. The read is trimmed to its CDR3 DNA, 54 bases read in frame from base 1. CDR1 and CDR2, looked up from the germline V gene, are MGHDK and SYGVNS. From V the trimming removes 4 bases and from J it removes 2 bases, while the gene matches leave 15 bases of the junction unaccounted for. The source is an adult man with Graves' hyperthyroidism. The rearranged chain carries TRBV25-1 and TRBJ2-7; the central 9 bases match TRBD1. The sample was peripheral blood or thyroid tissue (not recorded which). The DNA is as follows: TGTGCCAGCAGTGCTCAGCCGGGACAGGGAAAAGGGGCCTACGAGCAGTACTTC. Its translation reads: CASSAQPGQGKGAYEQYF.